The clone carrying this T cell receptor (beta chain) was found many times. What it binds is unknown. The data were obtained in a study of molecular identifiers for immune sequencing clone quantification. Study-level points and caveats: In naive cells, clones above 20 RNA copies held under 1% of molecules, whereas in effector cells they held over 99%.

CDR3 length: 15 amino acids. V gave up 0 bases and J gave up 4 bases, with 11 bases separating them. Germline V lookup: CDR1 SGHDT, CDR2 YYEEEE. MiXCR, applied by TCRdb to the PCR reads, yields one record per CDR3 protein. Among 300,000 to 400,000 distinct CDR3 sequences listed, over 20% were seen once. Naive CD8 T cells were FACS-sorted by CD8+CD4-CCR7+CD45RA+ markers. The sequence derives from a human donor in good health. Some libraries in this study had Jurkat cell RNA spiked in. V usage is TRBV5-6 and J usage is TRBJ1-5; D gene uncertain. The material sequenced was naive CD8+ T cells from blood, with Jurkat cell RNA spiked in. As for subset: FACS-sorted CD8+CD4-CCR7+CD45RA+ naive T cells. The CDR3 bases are TGTGCCAGCAGCTTGGGACGGCCCAGGAATCAGCCCCAGCATTTT. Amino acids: CASSLGRPRNQPQHF.